The TCR beta chain described here comes from a study of blood T cells in healthy people across ages. Broader study findings: Both naive CD4+ cell counts and diversity were greater in long-lived donors than in aged donors.

Through a sample-barcoded 5' primer and a J-beta primer mix, a second PCR was run for about 6 to 12 cycles. MiXCR, run by TCRdb on the 5' RACE reads, gives a single entry per CDR3 protein. The top ten clones hold over 7% of a sample with about 1.7 million distinct CDR3 sequences, approximately 30% of them seen once. In regard to this clonotype: Its antigen is still unknown.

After removal of 6 bases from V and 12 bases from J, the junction contained 5 bases not matched to a gene. The CDR3 has 12 amino acids. Sequencing input: blood. The V call is TRBV12-3 or TRBV12-4, the J call TRBJ2-1, with 10 bases lining up with TRBD2. The sequence derives from a woman aged 25 to 39 in good health. For the CDR3, the DNA is TGTGCCAGCAGCTCCTCTAGCGGGGGGCAGTTCTTC. Protein product: CASSSSSGGQFF.